This TCR beta chain was recovered during a study of beta chain features in type 1 diabetes. Study-wide context: Cell yields, gender and age were similar in healthy donors and patients. All of the samples together had 95 million to 140 million sorted cells examined. Study-wide findings and caveats: Moderately but significantly shorter TCRB CDR3s were found in Type 1 diabetes patients in all four CD4+ subsets. The study found fewer insertions and more deletions at VDJ junctions in type 1 diabetes patients.

Purities over 98% were achieved in all sorted populations. The CDR3 is 13 amino acids. V dropped 5 bases and J dropped 4; count of bases not matched to a gene: 6. Per germline, CDR1 SQVTM and CDR2 ANQGSEA. Note on this clone: What it binds is unknown.

Reverse transcription of all isolated RNA meant that expressed TCRB transcripts were sequenced. The protocol was immunoSEQ multiplex PCR, while the TCRdb copy is restricted to in-frame clones and leaves out a portion. Among roughly 280,000 clones listed, about 24% were seen once. The sample comprised naive CD4+ T cells from blood. The source of this sequence is a woman under 40 with type 1 diabetes. The chain carries TRBV29-1 and TRBJ1-1; 8 bases are a match to TRBD1. CDR3 sequence (DNA): TGCAGCGTTCAATCCACAGGGGGCACTGAAGCTTTCTTT. It translates to CSVQSTGGTEAFF.